This T cell receptor (beta chain) was documented in a study of T cell changes during pregnancy in multiple sclerosis. The CDR3 is made up of 16 amino acids. The V gene's germline CDR1 is SGHTA and CDR2 FQGNSA. The V gene end was trimmed by 2 bases and the J gene end by 3 bases; junction bases not matched to a gene: 3. Assay used: immunoSEQ multiplex PCR; TCRdb lists only in-frame clones, some missing. The data hold 40,000 or so clones, with 93% observed a single time. Source: CD4+ T cells from peripheral blood mononuclear cells, taken in the third trimester of pregnancy. This TCR was sampled from a female donor with multiple sclerosis, enrolled in a pregnancy study. The chain uses TRBV7-2 and TRBJ2-3, with 12 bases fitting TRBD2. The CDR3 protein is CASSLLAGGPTDTQYF. The CDR3 DNA reads as TGTGCCAGCAGCTTACTAGCGGGGGGGCCGACAGATACGCAGTATTTT.